Listed below are T cell receptor beta chains from one sample, sequenced in a study of blood T cell repertoires in COVID-19. This table comes from immunoSEQ multiplex PCR, and its TCRdb copy is limited to in-frame clones, with some not included. The data show 150,000 to 200,000 clones, under 90% seen once. Sequencing was done on a sample of PBMCs or T cells enriched from blood (not recorded which). The source of these receptors is a man aged 50 to 59 who had recovered from COVID-19. CDR3s include the opening cysteine and the closing phenylalanine or tryptophan.

v_call: TRBV7-2; j_call: TRBJ1-1; cdr3_aa: CASSASRGTEAFF
v_call: TRBV7-3; j_call: TRBJ2-1; cdr3_aa: CASSPGQTYNEQFF
v_call: TRBV5-4; j_call: TRBJ1-6; cdr3_aa: CASSLGTGNSPLHF
v_call: TRBV14; j_call: TRBJ2-7; cdr3_aa: CASSYQGGSYEQYF
v_call: TRBV12-5; j_call: TRBJ1-2; cdr3_aa: CASGQEFPYGYTF
v_call: TRBV5-1; j_call: TRBJ2-5; cdr3_aa: CASTPAGGRETQYF
v_call: TRBV27; j_call: TRBJ2-1; cdr3_aa: CASSFEFSGSSYNEQFF
v_call: TRBV5-4; j_call: TRBJ2-7; cdr3_aa: CASSRDPGQGYEQYF
v_call: TRBV6-4; j_call: TRBJ2-1; cdr3_aa: CASSEAGQGGYNEQFF
v_call: TRBV6-5; j_call: TRBJ1-4; cdr3_aa: CASSYTTGANEKLFF
v_call: TRBV4-1; j_call: TRBJ1-2; cdr3_aa: CASSQETGSFYGYTF
v_call: TRBV12-3/TRBV12-4; j_call: TRBJ1-2; cdr3_aa: CASSSQLGGNYTF
v_call: TRBV6-5; j_call: TRBJ1-1; cdr3_aa: CASSPILGRGEAFF
v_call: TRBV11-2; j_call: TRBJ2-5; cdr3_aa: CASSRGLAKETQYF
v_call: TRBV15; j_call: TRBJ2-5; cdr3_aa: CATSRDGSGGARETQYF
v_call: TRBV5-6; j_call: TRBJ1-5; cdr3_aa: CASSLTGAMSNQPQHF
v_call: TRBV6-5; j_call: TRBJ1-2; cdr3_aa: CASSLTGFSPYTF
v_call: TRBV30; j_call: TRBJ1-6; cdr3_aa: CAWSVLIVNSPLHF